Shown below are 8 T cell receptor beta chains from a single sample sequenced in a study of cytomegalovirus exposure and HLA in healthy donors. Libraries were prepared by immunoSEQ multiplex PCR; TCRdb keeps only in-frame clonotypes and omits some of them. The sample has hundreds of thousands of clones, roughly 87% seen once. Source material: PBMCs. These receptors were obtained from a man aged 18 to 30 in good health and CMV-seropositive.

There are a few counts of this clone. The genes are TRBV10-3 and TRBJ2-3; D remains ambiguous. The CDR3 loop spans 11 amino acids. Per the germline V gene, CDR1 is ENHRY and CDR2 is SYGVKD. Trimming shortened V by 6 bases and J by 4 bases, and 5 bases separated the two germline ends. The chain's CDR3 is CAISQADTQYF. The CDR3 DNA reads TGTGCCATCAGCCAGGCAGATACGCAGTATTTT.

This chain links TRBV4-2 with TRBJ2-7; 8 bases fit TRBD2. CDR1 is LGHNA and CDR2 is YNFKEQ in the germline V gene. Trimming at V came to 3 bases and at J to 6 bases, leaving 7 bases not matched to a gene. CDR3 length: 14 amino acids. CDR3 in amino acids: CASSQAAGVGEQYF. The CDR3 bases are TGTGCCAGCAGCCAGGCAGCGGGAGTCGGCGAGCAGTACTTC.

The rearrangement joins TRBV27 to TRBJ2-3; TRBD2 might be the D (5 bases). This CDR3 region has 16 residues. In germline, CDR1 is MNHEY, CDR2 SMNVEV (reference sequence). Deletions cut 3 bases from V and 3 bases from J, with 16 bases between. The chain's CDR3 is CASSFTASLSTDTQYF. In DNA, the CDR3 is TGTGCCAGCAGTTTTACCGCTAGCCTTAGTACAGATACGCAGTATTTT.

This chain links TRBV19 with TRBJ2-5; tentative D call: TRBD1 (5 bases). CDR1 LNHDA and CDR2 SQIVND come from the germline V gene (reference sequence). The CDR3 sequence is 13 residues long. V was shortened by 4 bases and J by 3 bases, with 9 bases between the two germline ends. The CDR3 reads CASSTDMEETQYF. The CDR3 nucleotides are TGTGCCAGTAGTACGGACATGGAAGAGACCCAGTACTTC.

A few counts support this clone. This rearrangement joins TRBV28 to TRBJ2-7; D might be TRBD1 or TRBD2, each matching 5 bases. Per germline, CDR1 MDHEN and CDR2 SYDVKM. The CDR3 is 15 amino acids. Trimming shortened V by 5 bases and J by 5 bases, and 19 bases separated the two germline ends. CDR3 nucleotide sequence: TGTGCCAGCAGTGGGGGTGGAGCAATCAGCCACGAGCAGTACTTC. The encoded protein is CASSGGGAISHEQYF.

The chain joins TRBV5-3 to TRBJ2-7; the match to TRBD1 covers 9 bases. TRBV5-3 is marked as an open reading frame, function uncertain. CDR3 length: 15 amino acids. Trimming at V came to 3 bases and at J to 7 bases, leaving 11 bases not matched to a gene. The CDR3 here is CARSWGARTGDEQYF. The CDR3 bases are TGTGCCAGAAGCTGGGGGGCCCGGACAGGGGATGAGCAGTACTTC.

The chain uses TRBV10-3 and TRBJ1-5; D gene unclear. Germline V CDR1 and CDR2: ENHRY, SYGVKD. V gave up 6 bases and J gave up 7 bases, with 13 bases separating them. The CDR3 contains 13 residues. CDR3 region: CAISTRLDQPQHF. DNA for the CDR3: TGTGCCATCAGCACTAGGCTGGACCAGCCCCAGCATTTT.

V gene TRBV11-2 combines with J gene TRBJ2-7; 10 bases align to TRBD2. The CDR3 has 18 residues. Trimming removed 1 base from V and 1 base from J; junction bases left unmatched: 10. From germline, CDR1 is SGHAT and CDR2 FQNNGV. CDR3 residues: CASSLGASGSSWSYEQYF. CDR3 DNA: TGTGCCAGCAGCTTAGGGGCTAGCGGGAGTAGTTGGTCCTACGAGCAGTACTTC.